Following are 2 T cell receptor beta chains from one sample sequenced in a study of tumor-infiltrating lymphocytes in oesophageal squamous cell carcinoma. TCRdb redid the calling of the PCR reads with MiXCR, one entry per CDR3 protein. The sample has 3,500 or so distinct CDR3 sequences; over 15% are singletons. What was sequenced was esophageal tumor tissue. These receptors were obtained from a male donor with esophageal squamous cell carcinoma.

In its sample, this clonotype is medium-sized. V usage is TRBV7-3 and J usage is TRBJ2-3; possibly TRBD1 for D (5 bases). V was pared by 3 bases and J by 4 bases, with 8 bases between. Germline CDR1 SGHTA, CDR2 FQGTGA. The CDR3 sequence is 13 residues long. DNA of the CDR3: TGTGCCAGCAGCTTTCAGGGTTCAGATACGCAGTATTTT. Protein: CASSFQGSDTQYF.

The CDR3 nucleotides read TGTGCCAGCAGTGAATCACAGGGGGCTTTCGATGAGCAGTACTTC. Translating it yields CASSESQGAFDEQYF. V gene TRBV6-1 combines with J gene TRBJ2-5; 9 bases match TRBD1. V trimming: 2 bases; J trimming: 11 bases; junction bases outside the gene matches: 12. Per the germline V gene, CDR1 is MNHNS and CDR2 is SASEGT. The CDR3 consists of 15 residues.